These T cell receptor beta chains were read from a single sample in a study of blood T cells in healthy people across ages. TCRdb re-analysed the 5' RACE reads in MiXCR, keeping a single row per CDR3 protein. The sample carries 800,000 to 900,000 distinct CDR3 sequences, less than 80% recorded once. Sequenced: blood. The receptors shown here come from a man aged 30 to 45 in good health. Both conserved end residues are part of each CDR3. A D gene is named only where the DNA matches it firmly. Part of the rows lack a size; the others show once, few, many or a class for expanded clones.

j_call | d_call | v_call | clone_size | cdr3_aa | cdr3_nt
TRBJ1-4 | NA | TRBV6-6 | NA | CASSSARRGRELFF | TGTGCCAGCAGTAGCGCCCGGCGGGGGCGGGAACTGTTTTTT
TRBJ2-7 | NA | TRBV2 | NA | CASSEDRVYEQYF | TGTGCCAGCAGTGAAGACAGGGTCTACGAGCAGTACTTC
TRBJ1-6 | NA | TRBV12-3/TRBV12-4 | NA | CASTQAPSPLHF | TGTGCCAGCACACAGGCCCCATCGCCCCTCCACTTT
TRBJ2-1 | NA | TRBV21-1 | few | CASSKVGGARRLGEQFF | TGTGCCAGCAGCAAAGTAGGAGGTGCCCGGCGACTGGGGGAGCAGTTCTTC
TRBJ2-7 | TRBD1 | TRBV10-3 | NA | CATTTGTGVGEQYF | TGTGCCACCACAACCGGGACAGGGGTGGGCGAGCAGTACTTC
TRBJ2-7 | NA | TRBV7-2 | NA | CASSPQRAEQYF | TGTGCCAGCAGCCCCCAACGGGCCGAGCAGTACTTC
TRBJ2-5 | NA | TRBV10-3 | few | CAISPRGVQETQYF | TGTGCCATCAGTCCCAGGGGAGTCCAAGAGACCCAGTACTTC
TRBJ1-6 | TRBD1 | TRBV4-3 | NA | CASSQDTGVSPLHF | TGCGCCAGCAGCCAGGATACAGGGGTTTCACCCCTCCACTTT
TRBJ2-1 | NA | TRBV7-9 | NA | CASSLRDTTYNEQFF | TGTGCCAGCAGCTTAAGGGACACGACCTACAATGAGCAGTTCTTC
TRBJ2-4 | NA | TRBV4-2 | NA | CASSQQTLAKNIQYF | TGTGCCAGCAGCCAACAGACTTTAGCCAAAAACATTCAGTACTTC
TRBJ2-3 | NA | TRBV4-3 | NA | CASSSGTRGPTDTQYF | TGCGCCAGCAGCTCCGGGACCAGGGGACCCACAGATACGCAGTATTTT
TRBJ2-3 | TRBD2 | TRBV12-3/TRBV12-4 | NA | CAPSSGGADTQYF | TGTGCCCCATCTAGCGGGGGGGCCGATACGCAGTATTTT
TRBJ1-5 | NA | TRBV20-1 | NA | CSAPPGGPFNQPQHF | TGCAGTGCTCCCCCCGGGGGCCCCTTTAATCAGCCCCAGCATTTT
TRBJ2-5 | TRBD2 | TRBV6-5 | few | CASSYPTSGGETQYF | TGTGCCAGCAGTTACCCGACTAGCGGGGGAGAGACCCAGTACTTC
TRBJ2-4 | TRBD2 | TRBV18 | NA | CASSPGTTFPIQYF | TGTGCCAGCTCACCAGGGACTACCTTCCCCATTCAGTACTTC
TRBJ2-5 | NA | TRBV4-3 | once | CASSQDLGNEQYF | TGCGCCAGCAGCCAAGATCTCGGGAATGAGCAGTACTTC